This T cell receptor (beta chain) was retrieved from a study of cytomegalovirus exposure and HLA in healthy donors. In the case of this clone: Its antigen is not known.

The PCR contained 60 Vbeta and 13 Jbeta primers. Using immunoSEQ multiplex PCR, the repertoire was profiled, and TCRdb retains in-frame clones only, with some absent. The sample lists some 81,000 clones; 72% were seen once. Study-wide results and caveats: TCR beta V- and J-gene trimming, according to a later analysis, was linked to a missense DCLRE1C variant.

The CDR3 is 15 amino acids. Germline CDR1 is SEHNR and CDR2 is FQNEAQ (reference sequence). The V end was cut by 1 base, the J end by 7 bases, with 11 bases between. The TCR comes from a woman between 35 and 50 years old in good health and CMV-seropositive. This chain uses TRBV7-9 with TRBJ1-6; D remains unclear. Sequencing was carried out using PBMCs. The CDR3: CASSLGQADNSPLHF. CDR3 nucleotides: TGTGCCAGCAGCTTAGGCCAAGCGGACAATTCACCCCTCCACTTT.